These 16 T cell receptor beta chains came from one sample sequenced in a study of T cell repertoires in cytomegalovirus infection. TCRdb ran MiXCR on the reads and lists one entry per CDR3 protein. The sample yields about 770,000 distinct CDR3 sequences, 25% to 30% seen once. Antigens of these TCRs are unknown. The sequencing here drew on cultured CD8+ T cells from PBMCs, taken from culture after CMV antigen stimulation. These receptors were collected from a human donor in good health (CMV status not recorded). Some clones in this sample may be carry-over from other donors' samples.

The V call is TRBV2, the J call TRBJ2-3; D unclear. In germline, CDR1 is SNHLY, CDR2 FYNNEI. The CDR3 runs 12 residues. The V gene lost 4 bases and the J gene lost 6 bases, with 8 bases spanning the gap. In DNA form, the CDR3 reads TGTGCCAGCAGTGTAAGAAGGGATACGCAGTATTTT. Amino acid sequence: CASSVRRDTQYF.

The chain couples TRBV7-9 to TRBJ2-7; D might be TRBD1 (6 bases). The CDR3 has 13 amino acids. From germline, CDR1 is SEHNR and CDR2 FQNEAQ (reference sequence). Trimming took off 5 bases at V and 4 bases at J, with 12 bases between the two ends. Written as DNA, the CDR3 is TGTGCCAGCAGCGAGAGCAGGGGATACGAGCAGTACTTC. Translating gives CASSESRGYEQYF. Based on the CDR3 plus reference TRBV7-9 and TRBJ2-7, the full variable domain is DTGVSQNPRHKITKRGQNVTFRCDPISEHNRLYWYRQTLGQGPEFLTYFQNEAQLEKSRLLSDRFSAERPKGSFSTLEIQRTEQGDSAMYLCASSESRGYEQYFGPGTRLTVT.

V gene TRBV4-3 combines with J gene TRBJ1-4; no clear D gene. CDR1 LGHNA and CDR2 YSLEER come from the germline V gene. Trimming stripped 5 bases from V and 0 bases from J, with 13 bases between. The CDR3 consists of 16 residues. CDR3 DNA sequence: TGCGCCAGCAGCTCATTCAGGACGGCAACTAATGAAAAACTGTTTTTT. Translation: CASSSFRTATNEKLFF.

The rearrangement links TRBV12-5 to TRBJ1-5; 12 nucleotides agree with TRBD1. With V trimmed by 6 bases and J by 9 bases, 18 bases remained unmatched. The CDR3 is 18 amino acids. Germline loops: CDR1 LGHNT, CDR2 FRNRAP. The CDR3: CASGDGDGTGGPVAPQHF. DNA for the CDR3: TGTGCTAGTGGGGATGGCGACGGGACAGGGGGCCCCGTGGCGCCCCAGCATTTT.

This clonotype was observed a few times. The V gene is TRBV2, the J gene TRBJ2-1, with D possibly matching TRBD1 (6 bases). Germline V gene data show CDR1 as SNHLY and CDR2 as FYNNEI. Trimming took 6 bases from V and 3 from J, leaving 15 bases between them. CDR3 size: 15 residues. The CDR3 DNA is TGTGCCAGCAGCTCTGGACAGTCCTTCTACAATGAGCAGTTCTTC. Protein: CASSSGQSFYNEQFF.

This clonotype came up a few times. The J gene is TRBJ2-3, the V gene TRBV11-2; D is unresolved. This CDR3 is 15 amino acids long. Germline CDR1 is SGHAT and CDR2 is FQNNGV. V was clipped by 5 bases and J by 3 bases, with 15 bases between them. The CDR3 DNA reads as TGTGCCAGCAGCGAAACCCCGAGTGGGACAGATACGCAGTATTTT. Protein: CASSETPSGTDTQYF.

This clonotype was counted between two and nine times. This chain joins TRBV5-4 and TRBJ1-1; a weak D match, TRBD1 (5 bases). Trimming cost V 4 bases and J 8 bases, with 15 bases left between them. Per the germline V gene, CDR1 is SGHNT and CDR2 is YYREEE (reference sequence). The CDR3 covers 13 residues. CDR3 residues: CASSLRAGGEAFF. CDR3 bases: TGTGCCAGCAGCCTCCGGGCCGGGGGAGAAGCTTTCTTT.

This clonotype was seen repeatedly, ten times or more. The chain employs TRBV7-6 and TRBJ2-3; D not resolved. V lost 5 bases, J lost 7 bases, and 10 bases lay in between. The CDR3 is 12 residues long. CDR1 and CDR2 (germline): SGHVS, FNYEAQ. This CDR3 reads CASSLGKNTQYF. The CDR3 region has the DNA TGTGCCAGCAGCCTAGGAAAAAATACGCAGTATTTT.

The rearrangement uses TRBV20-1 and TRBJ1-5; D not resolved. Germline values: CDR1 DFQATT, CDR2 SNEGSKA (reference sequence). The V end was cut by 3 bases, the J end by 4 bases, with 7 bases between. The CDR3 is 12 residues long. The CDR3 is CSASPGNQPQHF. The CDR3, as DNA: TGCAGTGCTAGCCCCGGGAATCAGCCCCAGCATTTT.

This clonotype showed up just a few times. CDR3 amino acids: CASSYWENTEAFF. DNA for the CDR3: TGTGCCAGCAGTTACTGGGAGAACACTGAAGCTTTCTTT. The V gene is TRBV6-5, the J gene TRBJ1-1; the D is unclear. The CDR3 is 13 amino acids. The germline V gene has CDR1 MNHEY and CDR2 SVGAGI. Trimming cost V 1 base and J 1 base, with 4 bases left between them.

This clonotype was seen a handful of times. This chain connects TRBV27 to TRBJ2-7; unclear D gene. V was shortened by 5 bases and J by 1 base, with 18 bases between the two germline ends. CDR1 is MNHEY, CDR2 SMNVEV, per germline (reference sequence). The CDR3 extends over 16 amino acids. The CDR3, as DNA: TGTGCCAGCAGTCTTCAGGCAGGATTAGGGTCCTACGAGCAGTACTTC. This gives the protein CASSLQAGLGSYEQYF.

This clonotype is a singleton in its sample. J is TRBJ2-7 and V is TRBV25-1; TRBD2 is a possible D gene (6 bases). The CDR3 is 13 residues long. The germline gives CDR1 MGHDK, CDR2 SYGVNS. With 7 bases removed from V and 7 bases from J, the gap between germline ends came to 17 bases. The CDR3 DNA follows: TGTGCCAGCAAGGATAGGCCGGCGGGGGAGCAGTACTTC. Protein sequence: CASKDRPAGEQYF.

The genes are TRBV19 and TRBJ1-2; 11 nucleotides agree with TRBD1. V lost 5 bases and J lost 7; bases outside the gene matches: 3. CDR3 length: 13 residues. Germline V gene data show CDR1 as LNHDA and CDR2 as SQIVND (reference sequence). CDR3 protein: CASSVDRGLGYTF. The CDR3, as DNA: TGTGCCAGTAGTGTGGACAGGGGGCTTGGCTACACCTTC.

This clonotype showed up just a few times. The chain employs TRBV29-1 and TRBJ1-4; a possible D gene is TRBD1 (5 bases). Trimming took 6 bases from V and 0 from J, leaving 17 bases between them. Germline assignment: CDR1 SQVTM and CDR2 ANQGSEA. This CDR3 has 16 residues. CDR3 DNA: TGCAGCGTCGCCACTTTGACAGATGCAACTAATGAAAAACTGTTTTTT. It codes for CSVATLTDATNEKLFF.

In its sample, this clonotype was seen a few times. This chain links TRBV28 with TRBJ1-1, with D maybe TRBD1 (5 bases). The V end lost 8 bases, the J end lost 3 bases, and 19 bases lay between the germline ends. The CDR3 is 15 amino acids. Germline V gene lookup returns CDR1 MDHEN and CDR2 SYDVKM. CDR3 region: CASSSGVIRYTEAFF. The CDR3, as DNA: TGTGCCAGCTCTTCGGGGGTAATTCGCTACACTGAAGCTTTCTTT.

The genes are TRBV28 and TRBJ2-1, with a tentative D call TRBD1 (6 bases). Germline lookup yields CDR1 MDHEN and CDR2 SYDVKM. Trimming took off 6 bases at V and 5 bases at J, with 14 bases between the two ends. The CDR3 is 14 residues long. The CDR3 DNA reads as TGTGCCAGCAGATGGGCAGGGGTAAACAATGAGCAGTTCTTC. Amino acids: CASRWAGVNNEQFF.